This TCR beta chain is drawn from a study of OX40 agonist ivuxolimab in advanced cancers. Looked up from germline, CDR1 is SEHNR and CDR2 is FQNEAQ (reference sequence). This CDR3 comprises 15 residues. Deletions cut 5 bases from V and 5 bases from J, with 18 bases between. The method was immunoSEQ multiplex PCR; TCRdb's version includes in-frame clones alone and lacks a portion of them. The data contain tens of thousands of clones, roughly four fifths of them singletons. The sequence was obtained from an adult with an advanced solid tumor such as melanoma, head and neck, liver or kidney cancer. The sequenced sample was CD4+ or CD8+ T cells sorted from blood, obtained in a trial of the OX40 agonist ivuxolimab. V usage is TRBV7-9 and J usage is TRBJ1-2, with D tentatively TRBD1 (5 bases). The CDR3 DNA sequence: TGTGCCAGCAGCCTCTGGTCAGGGACCGATTATGGCTACACCTTC. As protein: CASSLWSGTDYGYTF.